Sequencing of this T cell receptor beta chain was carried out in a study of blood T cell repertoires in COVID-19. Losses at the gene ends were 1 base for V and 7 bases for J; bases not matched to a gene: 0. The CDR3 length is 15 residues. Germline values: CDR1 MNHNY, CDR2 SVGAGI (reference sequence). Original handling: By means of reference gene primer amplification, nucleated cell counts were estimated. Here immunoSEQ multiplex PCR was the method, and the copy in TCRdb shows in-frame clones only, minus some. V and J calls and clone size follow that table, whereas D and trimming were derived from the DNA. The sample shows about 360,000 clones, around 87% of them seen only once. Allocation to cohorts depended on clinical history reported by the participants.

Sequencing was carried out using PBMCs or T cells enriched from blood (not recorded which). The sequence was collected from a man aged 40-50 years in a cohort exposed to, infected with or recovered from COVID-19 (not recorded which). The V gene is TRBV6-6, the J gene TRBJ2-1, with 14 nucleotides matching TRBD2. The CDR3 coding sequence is TGTGCCAGCAGTTACTGGACTAGCGGGGGGAATGAGCAGTTCTTC. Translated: CASSYWTSGGNEQFF.